This T cell receptor (beta chain) was recovered during a study of CD8 T cells in ankylosing spondylitis. Whole-study findings and limits: Matched ankylosing spondylitis synovial fluid reportedly showed significant enrichment of disease-linked clones. Earlier reports found some motif variants in synovial fluid and blood in reactive arthritis. Apparently characteristic of ankylosing spondylitis blood was a TCR beta motif (roughly eight highly homologous variants).

Quantitative 5'-RACE with molecular barcodes was used to make the TCR beta libraries. Using its own MiXCR run on the 5' RACE reads, TCRdb lists one record per CDR3 protein. The sample gives hundreds of thousands of distinct CDR3 sequences, less than 25% of which show up once; 3.5% is in the top ten. V was pared by 4 bases and J by 0 bases, with 4 bases of the junction left unmatched. CDR3 length equals 15 residues. About this clonotype: Antigen unknown.

The material sequenced was blood, either unsorted or a sorted T cell fraction (not recorded which). This TCR derives from a female donor with ankylosing spondylitis or in good health (not recorded which). V usage is TRBV12-3 or TRBV12-4 and J usage is TRBJ1-1, with 8 bases lining up with TRBD1. CDR3 sequence reads: CASSWTGPLNTEAFF. The CDR3 DNA sequence: TGTGCCAGCAGTTGGACAGGGCCGCTGAACACTGAAGCTTTCTTT.